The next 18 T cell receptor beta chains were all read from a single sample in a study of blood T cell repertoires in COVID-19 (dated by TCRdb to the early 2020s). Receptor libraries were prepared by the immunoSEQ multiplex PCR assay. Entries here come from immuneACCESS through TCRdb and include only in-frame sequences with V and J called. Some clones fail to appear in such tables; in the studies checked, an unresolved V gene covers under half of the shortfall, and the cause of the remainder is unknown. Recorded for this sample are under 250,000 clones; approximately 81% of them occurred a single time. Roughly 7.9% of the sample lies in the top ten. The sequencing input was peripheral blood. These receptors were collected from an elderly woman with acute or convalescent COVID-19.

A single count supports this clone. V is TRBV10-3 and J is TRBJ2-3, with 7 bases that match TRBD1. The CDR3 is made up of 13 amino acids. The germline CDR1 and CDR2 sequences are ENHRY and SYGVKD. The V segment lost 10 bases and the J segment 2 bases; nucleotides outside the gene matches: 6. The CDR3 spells CATRDSDTDTQYF. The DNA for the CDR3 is TGTGCCACTAGGGACAGCGACACAGATACGCAGTATTTT.

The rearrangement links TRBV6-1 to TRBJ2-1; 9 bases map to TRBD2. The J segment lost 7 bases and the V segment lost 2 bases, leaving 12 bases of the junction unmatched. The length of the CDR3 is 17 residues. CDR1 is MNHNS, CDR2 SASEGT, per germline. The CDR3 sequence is CASSETALAGEWNEQFF. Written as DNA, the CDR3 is TGTGCCAGCAGTGAAACTGCATTAGCGGGAGAATGGAATGAGCAGTTCTTC.

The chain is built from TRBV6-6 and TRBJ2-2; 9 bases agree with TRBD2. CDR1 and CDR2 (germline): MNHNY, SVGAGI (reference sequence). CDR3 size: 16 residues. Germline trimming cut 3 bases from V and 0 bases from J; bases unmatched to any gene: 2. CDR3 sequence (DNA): TGTGCCAGCAGTTATAGCGGGAGTTCGAACACCGGGGAGCTGTTTTTT. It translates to CASSYSGSSNTGELFF.

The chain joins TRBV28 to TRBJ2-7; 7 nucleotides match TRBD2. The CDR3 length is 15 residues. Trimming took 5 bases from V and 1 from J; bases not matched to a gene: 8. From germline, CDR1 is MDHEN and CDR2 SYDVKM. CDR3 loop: CASSILGGGSYEQYF. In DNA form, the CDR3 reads TGTGCCAGCAGTATACTTGGGGGAGGGTCCTACGAGCAGTACTTC.

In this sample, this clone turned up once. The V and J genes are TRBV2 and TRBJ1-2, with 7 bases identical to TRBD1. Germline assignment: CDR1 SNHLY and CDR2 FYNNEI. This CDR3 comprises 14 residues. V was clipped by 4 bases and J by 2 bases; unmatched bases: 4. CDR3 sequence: CASSVSDRNYGYTF. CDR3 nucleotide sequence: TGTGCCAGCAGTGTGTCGGACAGGAACTATGGCTACACCTTC. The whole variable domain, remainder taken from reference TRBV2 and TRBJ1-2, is EPEVTQTPSHQVTQMGQEVILRCVPISNHLYFYWYRQILGQKVEFLVSFYNNEISEKSEIFDDQFSVERPDGSNFTLKIRSTKLEDSAMYFCASSVSDRNYGYTFGSGTRLTVV.

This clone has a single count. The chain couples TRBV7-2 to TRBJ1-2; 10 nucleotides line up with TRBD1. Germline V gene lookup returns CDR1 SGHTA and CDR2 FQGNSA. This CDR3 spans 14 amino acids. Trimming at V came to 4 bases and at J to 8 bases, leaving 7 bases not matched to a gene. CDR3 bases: TGTGCCAGCAGCTACCGACAGGGGGCGGGCGGCTACACCTTC. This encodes CASSYRQGAGGYTF.

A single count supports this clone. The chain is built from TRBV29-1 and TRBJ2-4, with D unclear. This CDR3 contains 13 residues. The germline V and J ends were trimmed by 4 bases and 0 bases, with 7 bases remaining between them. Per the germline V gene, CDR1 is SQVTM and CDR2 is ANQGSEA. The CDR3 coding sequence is TGCAGCGTTGGAGACATAGCCAAAAACATTCAGTACTTC. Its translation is CSVGDIAKNIQYF.

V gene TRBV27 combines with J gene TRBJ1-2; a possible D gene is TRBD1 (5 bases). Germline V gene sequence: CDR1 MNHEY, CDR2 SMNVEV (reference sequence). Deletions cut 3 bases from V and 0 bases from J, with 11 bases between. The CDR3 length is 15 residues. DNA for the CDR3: TGTGCCAGCAGTTTTTCGAGACAGCCTAACTATGGCTACACCTTC. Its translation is CASSFSRQPNYGYTF.

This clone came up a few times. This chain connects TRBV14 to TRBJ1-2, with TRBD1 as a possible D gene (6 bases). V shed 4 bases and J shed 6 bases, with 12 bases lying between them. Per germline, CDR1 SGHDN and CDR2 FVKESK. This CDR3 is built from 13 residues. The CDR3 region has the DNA TGTGCCAGCAGCCCCAACAGGGCTCATGGCTACACCTTC. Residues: CASSPNRAHGYTF.

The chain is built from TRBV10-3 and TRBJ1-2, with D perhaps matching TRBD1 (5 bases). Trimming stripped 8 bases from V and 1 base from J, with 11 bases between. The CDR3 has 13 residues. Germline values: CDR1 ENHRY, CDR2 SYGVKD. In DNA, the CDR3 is TGTGCCATCGGGGGAGGGTTTAACTATGGCTACACCTTC. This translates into CAIGGGFNYGYTF.

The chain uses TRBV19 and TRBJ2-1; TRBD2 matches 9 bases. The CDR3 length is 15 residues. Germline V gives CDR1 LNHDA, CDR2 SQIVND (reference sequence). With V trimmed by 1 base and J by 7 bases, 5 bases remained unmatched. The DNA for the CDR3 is TGTGCCAGTAGTATAGGGCTAGCGGGACCGAATGAGCAGTTCTTC. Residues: CASSIGLAGPNEQFF.

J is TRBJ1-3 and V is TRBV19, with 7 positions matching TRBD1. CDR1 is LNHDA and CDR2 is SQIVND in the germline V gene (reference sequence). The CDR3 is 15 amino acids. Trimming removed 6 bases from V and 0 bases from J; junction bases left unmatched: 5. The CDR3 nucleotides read TGTGCCAGTAGAAGACAGGGAGACTCTGGAAACACCATATATTTT. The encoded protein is CASRRQGDSGNTIYF.

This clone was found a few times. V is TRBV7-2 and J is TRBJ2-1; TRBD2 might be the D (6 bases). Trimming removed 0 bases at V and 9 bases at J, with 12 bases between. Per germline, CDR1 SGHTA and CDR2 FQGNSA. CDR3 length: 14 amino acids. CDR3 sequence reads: CASSLAGGEGEQFF. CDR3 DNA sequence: TGTGCCAGCAGCTTAGCCGGGGGAGAGGGTGAGCAGTTCTTC.

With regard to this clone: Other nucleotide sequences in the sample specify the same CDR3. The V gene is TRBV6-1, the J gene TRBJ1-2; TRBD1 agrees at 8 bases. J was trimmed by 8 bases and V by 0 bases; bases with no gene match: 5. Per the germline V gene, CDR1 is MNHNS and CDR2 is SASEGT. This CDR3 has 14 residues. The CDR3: CASSEAGRGQGYTF. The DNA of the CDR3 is TGTGCCAGCAGTGAAGCTGGCAGGGGGCAGGGCTACACCTTC.

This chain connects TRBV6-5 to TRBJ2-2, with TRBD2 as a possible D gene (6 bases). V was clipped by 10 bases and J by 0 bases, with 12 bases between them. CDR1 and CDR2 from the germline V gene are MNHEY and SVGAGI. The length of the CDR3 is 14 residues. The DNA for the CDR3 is TGTGCCACCACTCGGGGGACGAACACCGGGGAGCTGTTTTTT. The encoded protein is CATTRGTNTGELFF.

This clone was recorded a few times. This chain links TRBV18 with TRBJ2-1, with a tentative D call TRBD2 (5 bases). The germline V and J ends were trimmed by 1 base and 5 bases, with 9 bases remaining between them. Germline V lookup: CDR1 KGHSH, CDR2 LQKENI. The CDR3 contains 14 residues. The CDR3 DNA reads TGTGCCAGCTCACCACTGGCGGGCAACAATGAGCAGTTCTTC. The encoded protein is CASSPLAGNNEQFF.

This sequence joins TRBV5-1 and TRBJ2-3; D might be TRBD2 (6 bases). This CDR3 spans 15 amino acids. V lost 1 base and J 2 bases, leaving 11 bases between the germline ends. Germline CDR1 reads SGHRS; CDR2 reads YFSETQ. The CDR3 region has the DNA TGCGCCAGCAGCTTGTCGGGGGTTTCCACAGATACGCAGTATTTT. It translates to CASSLSGVSTDTQYF.

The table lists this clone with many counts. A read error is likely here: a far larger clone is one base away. The CDR3 DNA reads TGCGCCACCACCCGACCGCGGGGGGCCCTCAATGAGCAGTTCTTC. This translates into CATTRPRGALNEQFF. The chain has TRBV10-1 and TRBJ2-1, with 8 bases matching TRBD2. With V trimmed by 10 bases and J by 6 bases, 14 bases remained unmatched. This CDR3 contains 15 residues. Germline CDR1 and CDR2: WNHNN and SYGVQD (reference sequence).